One sample yielded the 20 T cell receptor beta chains listed below, sequenced in a study of T cell responses to AZD1222 COVID-19 vaccine. TCRdb keeps only in-frame clones here, not all; method: immunoSEQ multiplex PCR. The sample carries 90,000 to 150,000 clones, around 90% recorded once. The sequencing here drew on peripheral blood, taken on day 0 of AZD1222 vaccination. These receptor sequences come from an adult in good health.

This chain uses TRBV6-5 with TRBJ1-1; D may be TRBD1 (5 bases). The CDR3 contains 14 residues. Looked up from germline, CDR1 is MNHEY and CDR2 is SVGAGI. V lost 5 bases and J lost 4, with 14 bases in between. Written as DNA, the CDR3 is TGTGCCAGCAGTCAGACGACAGTTATCACTGAAGCTTTCTTT. Its protein product is CASSQTTVITEAFF.

V is TRBV27 and J is TRBJ1-1; TRBD1 matches at 8 bases. This CDR3 is built from 15 residues. V shed 5 bases, J shed 7 bases, and the junction held 12 bases outside the gene matches. The germline CDR1 and CDR2 sequences are MNHEY and SMNVEV (reference sequence). The chain's CDR3 is CASSQPNRGFSEAFF. The CDR3 DNA is TGTGCCAGCAGTCAACCGAACAGGGGGTTCAGTGAAGCTTTCTTT.

This chain joins TRBV30 and TRBJ1-3; TRBD1 matches 10 bases. The germline gives CDR1 GTSNPN, CDR2 SVGIG (reference sequence). The V and J ends lost 4 bases and 0 bases, in that order; junction bases with no gene match: 9. CDR3 length: 17 residues. CDR3 sequence reads: CAWNAGTGDRSGNTIYF. The CDR3 region has the DNA TGTGCCTGGAACGCCGGGACAGGGGATCGCTCTGGAAACACCATATATTTT.

V is TRBV11-2 and J is TRBJ1-6; D call uncertain. The CDR3 has 14 residues. The germline CDR1 and CDR2 sequences are SGHAT and FQNNGV. V was clipped by 4 bases and J by 7 bases, with 11 bases between them. The CDR3 sequence: CASSSRLTNSPLHF. CDR3 DNA: TGTGCCAGCAGCTCTCGCCTCACAAATTCACCCCTCCACTTT.

The rearrangement uses TRBV5-1 and TRBJ1-4; D remains ambiguous. Trimming removed 2 bases at V and 0 bases at J, with 11 bases between. Germline CDR1 is SGHRS and CDR2 is YFSETQ. The CDR3 spans 16 residues. The CDR3 here is CASSFTGPATNEKLFF. The CDR3 nucleotides read TGCGCCAGCAGCTTTACGGGCCCTGCAACTAATGAAAAACTGTTTTTT.

The V gene is TRBV10-3, the J gene TRBJ2-1; D call uncertain. The V end was cut by 0 bases, the J end by 10 bases, with 13 bases between. The CDR3 sequence is 14 residues long. Looked up from germline, CDR1 is ENHRY and CDR2 is SYGVKD. The CDR3 is CAISESLSPREQFF. DNA for the CDR3: TGTGCCATCAGTGAGTCACTATCCCCTCGGGAGCAGTTCTTC.

V is TRBV5-1 and J is TRBJ2-5; perhaps TRBD1 as D (6 bases). The CDR3 loop spans 14 amino acids. Trimming cost V 2 bases and J 2 bases, with 10 bases left between them. Germline CDR1 and CDR2: SGHRS and YFSETQ. Here the CDR3 DNA reads TGCGCCAGCAGCTTCCGGACAGAACAAGAGACCCAGTACTTC. Protein: CASSFRTEQETQYF.

The gene calls are TRBV6-2 or TRBV6-3 and TRBJ1-2; 8 nucleotides match TRBD1. After removal of 2 bases from V and 7 bases from J, the junction contained 6 bases not matched to a gene. Germline CDR1 reads MNHEY; CDR2 reads SVGEGT. The CDR3 consists of 14 residues. In DNA form, the CDR3 reads TGTGCCAGCAGTTACGACAGGGGCTTGGGTGGCTACACCTTC. Translated: CASSYDRGLGGYTF.

The V call is TRBV10-3, the J call TRBJ1-3; D is ambiguous. This CDR3 comprises 13 residues. V was cut by 7 bases and J by 3 bases, with 10 bases left in between. Germline V CDR1 and CDR2: ENHRY, SYGVKD. Written as DNA, the CDR3 is TGTGCCATCATCGAGCAAAATGGAAACACCATATATTTT. It translates to CAIIEQNGNTIYF.

The CDR3 spells CASSLGTGYKQFF. The DNA of the CDR3 is TGTGCCAGCAGTCTCGGGACAGGTTATAAGCAGTTCTTC. The chain recombines TRBV28 with TRBJ2-1; 8 bases fit TRBD1. CDR1 is MDHEN, CDR2 SYDVKM, per germline. V lost 5 bases, J lost 11 bases, and 8 bases stayed unmatched. The CDR3 is made up of 13 amino acids.

The chain employs TRBV5-6 and TRBJ1-2; D call uncertain. The V gene lost 3 bases and the J gene lost 0 bases, with 12 bases spanning the gap. This CDR3 is 15 amino acids long. Germline V gives CDR1 SGHDT, CDR2 YYEEEE. The chain's CDR3 is CASSWARSTNYGYTF. CDR3 in DNA: TGTGCCAGCAGCTGGGCCCGATCCACTAACTATGGCTACACCTTC.

The gene calls are TRBV18 and TRBJ2-5; no reliable D call. Deletions cut 3 bases from V and 5 bases from J, with 10 bases between. The CDR3 has 13 residues. Per the germline V gene, CDR1 is KGHSH and CDR2 is LQKENI. Written as DNA, the CDR3 is TGTGCCAGCTCACCGACGGGTCCCGAGACCCAGTACTTC. As protein: CASSPTGPETQYF.

This sequence joins TRBV6-5 and TRBJ2-1; 10 positions agree with TRBD2. The CDR3 consists of 15 residues. The V gene end was trimmed by 5 bases and the J gene end by 8 bases; junction bases not matched to a gene: 9. The germline V gene has CDR1 MNHEY and CDR2 SVGAGI. DNA for the CDR3: TGTGCCAGCAGTCCCGCTAGCGGGAGAATGCATGAGCAGTTCTTC. It is translated as CASSPASGRMHEQFF.

The rearrangement joins TRBV18 to TRBJ1-4, with 8 bases identical to TRBD1. CDR1 and CDR2 from the germline V gene are KGHSH and LQKENI. Trimming at V came to 2 bases and at J to 6 bases, leaving 5 bases not matched to a gene. This CDR3 has 15 residues. This CDR3 is CASSPSGRGHEKLFF. The DNA of the CDR3 is TGTGCCAGCTCACCATCAGGCAGGGGGCATGAAAAACTGTTTTTT.

The V call is TRBV20-1, the J call TRBJ1-3; 9 bases are a match to TRBD1. The CDR3 length is 14 residues. V trimming: 3 bases; J trimming: 4 bases; junction bases outside the gene matches: 4. CDR1 DFQATT and CDR2 SNEGSKA come from the germline V gene (reference sequence). The CDR3 loop reads CSASWTGEGNTIYF. The CDR3 DNA follows: TGCAGTGCTAGTTGGACAGGGGAAGGAAACACCATATATTTT.

In the case of this clone: The sample holds other DNA sequences that translate to the same CDR3. The rearrangement uses TRBV6-5 and TRBJ1-1, with TRBD1 matching over 7 bases. Germline V lookup: CDR1 MNHEY, CDR2 SVGAGI. The CDR3 has 14 residues. The ends lost 2 bases at V and 1 base at J; junction bases unmatched: 1. Here the CDR3 DNA reads TGTGCCAGCAGTTACGGGACAGCGAACACTGAAGCTTTCTTT. Encoded protein: CASSYGTANTEAFF.

The chain couples TRBV7-3 to TRBJ2-1; D uncertain. The CDR3 length is 13 residues. Trimming left V 2 bases short and J 6 bases short, with 8 bases between. Germline-derived CDR1 and CDR2 are SGHTA and FQGTGA. CDR3 bases: TGTGCCAGCAGCTTAGAGCGCCTCAATGAGCAGTTCTTC. It translates to CASSLERLNEQFF.

The J gene is TRBJ1-1, the V gene TRBV12-3 or TRBV12-4; no clear D. V gave up 2 bases and J gave up 3 bases, with 7 bases separating them. This CDR3 region has 13 residues. DNA for the CDR3: TGTGCCAGCAGTTTATCTACTTACACTGAAGCTTTCTTT. Translating it yields CASSLSTYTEAFF.

V and J are TRBV12-3 or TRBV12-4 and TRBJ1-1; D unresolved. V shed 5 bases and J shed 0 bases, with 7 bases lying between them. CDR3 size: 13 residues. CDR3 nucleotides: TGTGCCAGCAGTCGAGATGTGAACACTGAAGCTTTCTTT. This codes for CASSRDVNTEAFF.

The gene calls are TRBV27 and TRBJ1-6; no definite D call. The V gene's germline CDR1 is MNHEY and CDR2 SMNVEV (reference sequence). Trimming left V 6 bases short and J 7 bases short, with 7 bases between. The CDR3 length is 12 residues. This CDR3 is CASRDANSPLHF. CDR3 DNA sequence: TGTGCCAGCAGGGACGCGAATTCACCCCTCCACTTT.